This T cell receptor beta chain comes out of a study of Ad26.COV2.S vaccination and SARS-CoV-2 variants. Study-level background: The Ad26.COV2.S arm of the COV1001 trial was where the donor was placed.

CDR1 is SGHAT and CDR2 is FQNNGV in the germline V gene. The CDR3 loop spans 13 amino acids. Trimming shortened V by 5 bases and J by 7 bases, and 14 bases separated the two germline ends. Generated by immunoSEQ multiplex PCR, the TCRdb table keeps only in-frame clones and is missing some. The table has fewer than 600,000 clones, 80% to 90% seen once. Treatment: some 19 received Ad26.COV2.S at low or high dose, single or two shots; about 5 received placebo; per-sample allocation not given. Sampling occurred on day 63 after the first vaccine or placebo injection. In the vaccine, an Ad26 vector expressed the SARS-CoV-2 spike of the Wuhan strain.

The TCR sequence derives from a person between 18 and 59 years old who received the Ad26.COV2.S COVID-19 vaccine or a placebo. The sample was peripheral blood, taken in a trial of Ad26.COV2.S vaccine versus placebo. V and J are TRBV11-2 and TRBJ1-1; D not certain. CDR3 DNA: TGTGCCAGCAGCACCGAAATGATTAGTGAAGCTTTCTTT. Its protein is CASSTEMISEAFF.